The present T cell receptor beta chain was sequenced within a study of blood T cell repertoires in COVID-19. As for the study in general: Spain, Italy and the United States supplied samples that represented acute and convalescent COVID-19. T cells, B-cell-depleted T cells, or PBMCs supplied cDNA or gDNA.

The CDR3 length is 14 residues. V dropped 6 bases and J dropped 3 bases, with 12 bases sitting between them. Germline V gives CDR1 MNHEY, CDR2 SVGAGI. In the original analysis: Estimation of nucleated cell counts was performed using reference gene primer amplification. Only in-frame clones appear in the TCRdb table, and some are missing; sequencing was by immunoSEQ multiplex PCR. The D gene and trimming were derived from the DNA, and the V and J assignments and clone size from that table. The data contain under 85,000 clones, 65% to 85% of them singletons. The TCR originated in a man at least 80 years old with active or convalescent COVID-19. What was sequenced was peripheral blood. The chain is built from TRBV6-5 and TRBJ2-1; a possible D gene is TRBD2 (5 bases). The chain's CDR3 is CASRISGIYNEQFF. The CDR3 DNA is TGTGCCAGCAGGATCTCCGGGATCTACAATGAGCAGTTCTTC.